This T cell receptor (beta chain) derives from a study of cytomegalovirus exposure and HLA in healthy donors. Background on the study: An analysis done earlier identified 90 million to 120 million unique TCR beta sequences from 200 million or so T cells. Of a few hundred genotyped donors, more than 70% clustered with self-reported Caucasian donors.

As concerns this clone: The antigen is undetermined.

Participants comprised healthy donors of bone marrow. The study's findings and limits: Exclusion applied to some V segments, including TRBV6-2 and TRBV6-3, as they were indistinguishable.

This CDR3 is 15 amino acids long. The V gene end was trimmed by 5 bases and the J gene end by 1 base; junction bases not matched to a gene: 7. In germline, CDR1 is MNHEY, CDR2 SMNVEV (reference sequence). Use of 60 Vbeta and 13 Jbeta primers characterized the PCR. Sequenced by immunoSEQ multiplex PCR; TCRdb stores in-frame clones only, minus some. The sample shows about 160,000 clones, approximately 80% of them seen only once. The genes are TRBV27 and TRBJ2-7; 8 positions match TRBD2. This sequence was found in a boy between 2 and 10 years old in good health and CMV-seronegative. Sequenced material: PBMCs. For the CDR3, the DNA is TGTGCCAGCAGTCTCGTGTCGGGAGGGTCCTACGAGCAGTACTTC. It encodes CASSLVSGGSYEQYF.